The 32 T cell receptor beta chains given below trace back to one sample, sequenced in a study of T cell repertoires in cytomegalovirus infection. MiXCR, run by TCRdb on the reads, gives a single entry per CDR3 protein. The sample includes approximately 240,000 distinct CDR3 sequences, roughly an eighth of them seen just once. Sequencing input: PBMCs. These TCRs come from a human donor in good health (CMV status not recorded). Some clones in this sample may be carry-over from other donors' samples.

In this sample, this clonotype turned up many times. The genes are TRBV11-2 and TRBJ2-7, with 10 bases matching TRBD1. Germline V gives CDR1 SGHAT, CDR2 FQNNGV. The CDR3 runs to 15 residues. Trimming at V came to 1 base and at J to 4 bases, leaving 4 bases not matched to a gene. The DNA for the CDR3 is TGTGCCAGCAGCTTAGTGACAGGGGGCGGTTACGAGCAGTACTTC. Protein sequence: CASSLVTGGGYEQYF.

This clonotype has at least ten counts. The chain has TRBV6-2 or TRBV6-3 and TRBJ2-6; TRBD2 might be the D (6 bases). This CDR3 has 16 residues. Between the trimmed V and J ends, which lost 5 bases and 0 bases, there was a span of 11 bases. Germline V lookup: CDR1 MNHEY, CDR2 SVGEGT. CDR3 nucleotide sequence: TGTGCCAGCAGTGGGACTTTCTTCTCTGGGGCCAACGTCCTGACTTTC. Encoded protein: CASSGTFFSGANVLTF.

This clonotype was counted ten times or more. The CDR3 coding sequence is TGTGCCAGCAGCTCCGTACTAGCAAGGTCCAATGAGCAGTTCTTC. This translates into CASSSVLARSNEQFF. This chain joins TRBV7-3 and TRBJ2-1, with D tentatively TRBD2 (6 bases). This CDR3 has 15 amino acids. The V and J ends lost 4 bases and 6 bases respectively, with 16 bases between them. In germline, CDR1 is SGHTA, CDR2 FQGTGA.

This clonotype was observed at least ten times. The rearrangement uses TRBV7-3 and TRBJ2-1; perhaps TRBD1 as D (5 bases). Germline assignment: CDR1 SGHTA and CDR2 FQGTGA. The CDR3 is 14 amino acids. The ends were cut back, 0 bases at V and 10 bases at J, with 13 bases in the middle. The CDR3 region has the DNA TGTGCCAGCAGCTTAACGGGGCCCTTAATAGAGCAGTTCTTC. Its protein product is CASSLTGPLIEQFF.

This clonotype was detected many times. This chain links TRBV30 with TRBJ2-7; D possibly corresponds to TRBD2 (6 bases). V lost 2 bases and J 3 bases, leaving 11 bases between the germline ends. The CDR3 sequence is 13 residues long. From germline, CDR1 is GTSNPN and CDR2 SVGIG (reference sequence). This chain's CDR3 is CAWSIPGLYEQYF. The CDR3, as DNA: TGTGCCTGGAGTATTCCGGGACTCTACGAGCAGTACTTC.

This chain connects TRBV14 to TRBJ2-1, with 7 bases lining up with TRBD1. Germline-derived CDR1 and CDR2 are SGHDN and FVKESK. Trimming cost V 4 bases and J 10 bases; bases outside gene matches: 7. The CDR3 has 13 residues. The CDR3 region has the DNA TGTGCCAGCAGCCGCGACAGGGTACGGGAGCAGTTCTTC. Protein sequence: CASSRDRVREQFF. The full variable domain, rest sourced from reference TRBV14 and TRBJ2-1, is EAGVTQFPSHSVIEKGQTVTLRCDPISGHDNLYWYRRVMGKEIKFLLHFVKESKQDESGMPNNRFLAERTGGTYSTLKVQPAELEDSGVYFCASSRDRVREQFFGPGTRLTVL.

This clonotype occurred many times. The CDR3 region is CASSYTARDTQYF. The CDR3 coding sequence is TGTGCCAGCAGTTACACAGCTCGGGATACGCAGTATTTT. The rearrangement joins TRBV6-2 or TRBV6-3 to TRBJ2-3; D is uncertain. The CDR3 runs 13 residues. Trimming removed 2 bases from V and 6 bases from J, with 9 bases in between. In germline, CDR1 is MNHEY, CDR2 SVGEGT.

The CDR3 loop reads CASSPDRGAGGYTF. The CDR3 nucleotides are TGTGCCAGCAGCCCCGACAGGGGAGCTGGCGGCTACACCTTC. This rearrangement joins TRBV7-3 to TRBJ1-2; 8 bases are a match to TRBD1. The CDR3 is 14 residues long. J lost 8 bases, V lost 5 bases, and 10 bases had no gene match. CDR1 and CDR2 (germline): SGHTA, FQGTGA.

This clonotype was observed at least ten times. CDR3 residues: CASRGQEQPQHF. The CDR3 region has the DNA TGTGCCAGCAGGGGACAGGAACAGCCCCAGCATTTT. The rearrangement links TRBV6-2 or TRBV6-3 to TRBJ1-5, with 8 bases fitting TRBD1. The ends lost 6 bases at V and 7 bases at J; junction bases unmatched: 2. CDR1 and CDR2 (germline): MNHEY, SVGEGT. This CDR3 is 12 amino acids long.

This clonotype was picked up many times. The genes are TRBV7-2 and TRBJ2-3; D gene unclear. CDR1 SGHTA and CDR2 FQGNSA come from the germline V gene. The CDR3 contains 15 residues. V was shortened by 1 base and J by 2 bases, with 10 bases between the two germline ends. This chain's CDR3 is CASSLVGAHTDTQYF. CDR3 nucleotide sequence: TGTGCCAGCAGCTTAGTAGGTGCGCACACAGATACGCAGTATTTT.

This clonotype was detected ten times or more. The chain joins TRBV7-9 to TRBJ1-1, with a tentative D call TRBD1 (5 bases). V was cut by 0 bases and J by 3 bases, with 8 bases left in between. Per the germline V gene, CDR1 is SEHNR and CDR2 is FQNEAQ (reference sequence). The CDR3 is made up of 14 amino acids. Here the CDR3 DNA reads TGTGCCAGCAGCTTAGCCAGGGTACACACTGAAGCTTTCTTT. This codes for CASSLARVHTEAFF.

The chain uses TRBV20-1 and TRBJ2-7; 8 positions match TRBD2. This CDR3 contains 13 residues. Trimming took 6 bases from V and 6 from J; bases not matched to a gene: 10. Per germline, CDR1 DFQATT and CDR2 SNEGSKA (reference sequence). The CDR3 here is CSAPDAGGLEQYF. The DNA for the CDR3 is TGCAGTGCCCCTGACGCGGGAGGACTCGAGCAGTACTTC.

This clonotype was counted at least ten times. This chain links TRBV7-2 with TRBJ1-2; D is uncertain. From germline, CDR1 is SGHTA and CDR2 FQGNSA. The V gene lost 0 bases and the J gene lost 8 bases, with 13 bases spanning the gap. CDR3 length: 14 amino acids. Written as DNA, the CDR3 is TGTGCCAGCAGCTTAGCCGGGCCCCAAGGGGGCTACACCTTC. It yields the protein CASSLAGPQGGYTF.

This clonotype was recorded at least ten times. The V gene is TRBV28, the J gene TRBJ2-1, with TRBD1 matching 7 bases. CDR1 is MDHEN, CDR2 SYDVKM, per germline. The CDR3 sequence is 15 residues long. V shed 6 bases, J shed 9 bases, and the junction held 14 bases outside the gene matches. This CDR3 is CASRNMKGATSEQFF. CDR3 nucleotide sequence: TGTGCCAGCAGAAATATGAAGGGGGCAACCAGTGAGCAGTTCTTC. Supplemented by reference TRBV28 and TRBJ2-1, the full variable domain reads DVKVTQSSRYLVKRTGEKVFLECVQDMDHENMFWYRQDPGLGLRLIYFSYDVKMKEKGDIPEGYSVSREKKERFSLILESASTNQTSMYLCASRNMKGATSEQFFGPGTRLTVL.

This clonotype was observed at least ten times. The chain combines TRBV6-1 with TRBJ2-3, with 10 bases identical to TRBD2. This CDR3 contains 14 residues. Germline V gives CDR1 MNHNS, CDR2 SASEGT. The V gene end was trimmed by 7 bases and the J gene end by 4 bases; junction bases not matched to a gene: 5. CDR3 sequence (DNA): TGTGCCAGCACCCCTAGCGGGAGCGCAGATACGCAGTATTTT. Its protein is CASTPSGSADTQYF.

CDR3 nucleotide sequence: TGTGCCAGCAGCCACCTAGCCCCGGGCTTTCACCCTGAAGCTTTCTTT. Translated, it gives CASSHLAPGFHPEAFF. The chain combines TRBV14 with TRBJ1-1; D not certain. The length of the CDR3 is 16 residues. Germline V gives CDR1 SGHDN, CDR2 FVKESK. Deletions cut 3 bases from V and 6 bases from J, with 20 bases between.

This clonotype was seen at least ten times. This sequence joins TRBV5-6 and TRBJ2-7; 7 bases agree with TRBD1. Germline V CDR1 and CDR2: SGHDT, YYEEEE. The CDR3 totals 19 residues. The V gene end was trimmed by 4 bases and the J gene end by 2 bases; junction bases not matched to a gene: 21. The CDR3: CASSQRYRTGLMFAYEQYF. The DNA of the CDR3 is TGTGCCAGCAGCCAGAGATATAGGACAGGATTAATGTTTGCCTACGAGCAGTACTTC.

This rearrangement joins TRBV4-1 to TRBJ2-3; D might be TRBD2 (5 bases). The CDR3 runs 18 residues. Trimming took off 0 bases at V and 2 bases at J, with 18 bases between the two ends. The germline V gene encodes CDR1 MGHRA and CDR2 YSYEKL. The CDR3 DNA sequence: TGCGCCAGCAGCCAAGACGTATCGAGGGTCTCCAACACAGATACGCAGTATTTT. Its protein is CASSQDVSRVSNTDTQYF.

The rearrangement joins TRBV6-2 or TRBV6-3 to TRBJ2-5, with a possible D match to TRBD2 (6 bases). V lost 5 bases to trimming and J lost 2 bases, with 15 bases between them. Germline lookup yields CDR1 MNHEY and CDR2 SVGEGT. This CDR3 is 15 amino acids long. The CDR3 nucleotides read TGTGCCAGCAGTGACCCCCCCGGGGGACAAGAGACCCAGTACTTC. Protein: CASSDPPGGQETQYF.

The rearrangement joins TRBV6-5 to TRBJ2-3; D gene unclear. The germline gives CDR1 MNHEY, CDR2 SVGAGI. V lost 7 bases and J 2 bases, leaving 10 bases between the germline ends. The CDR3 is 13 amino acids. CDR3 sequence: CASKAWATDTQYF. The CDR3 DNA reads TGTGCCAGCAAGGCGTGGGCCACAGATACGCAGTATTTT.

This clonotype turned up a few times. The chain carries TRBV29-1 and TRBJ1-4; 10 bases align to TRBD1. Germline lookup yields CDR1 SQVTM and CDR2 ANQGSEA. The CDR3 contains 14 residues. With 5 bases clipped from V and 7 bases from J, the junction kept 7 bases outside the gene matches. The DNA for the CDR3 is TGCAGCGTTTCGACAGGGGGCGCAAGTGAAAAACTGTTTTTT. It specifies CSVSTGGASEKLFF.

This sequence joins TRBV6-4 and TRBJ2-3; TRBD2 matches at 9 bases. Looked up from germline, CDR1 is MRHNA and CDR2 is SNTAGT. Unmatched junction bases numbered 2, after V lost 0 bases and J lost 1 base. CDR3 length: 16 amino acids. CDR3 coding DNA: TGTGCCAGCAGTGACTCAAGGACTAGCGGCACAGATACGCAGTATTTT. It encodes CASSDSRTSGTDTQYF.

This clonotype was observed a few times. J is TRBJ2-2 and V is TRBV6-2 or TRBV6-3; TRBD2 aligns across 8 bases. The CDR3 is 15 residues long. V shed 10 bases and J 4 bases; nucleotides not matched to a gene: 11. Germline V gene data show CDR1 as MNHEY and CDR2 as SVGEGT. In DNA form, the CDR3 reads TGTGCCACCCGCAGCGGGGGCGTACCCACCGGGGAGCTGTTTTTT. Its translation: CATRSGGVPTGELFF.

The chain employs TRBV13 and TRBJ2-5; 7 bases map to TRBD1. Germline CDR1 and CDR2: PRHDT and FYEKMQ (reference sequence). The CDR3 is 14 residues long. Trimming removed 6 bases from V and 4 bases from J; junction bases left unmatched: 8. The CDR3 DNA reads as TGTGCCAGCAGACATAACAGGGGTCGAGAGACCCAGTACTTC. Its protein product is CASRHNRGRETQYF.

In regard to this clonotype: This may stem from a read error, because a much larger clone lies one nucleotide away. The chain joins TRBV19 to TRBJ1-1; D perhaps matches TRBD1 (5 bases). CDR3 length: 12 residues. Germline V gene lookup returns CDR1 LNHDA and CDR2 SQIVND (reference sequence). CDR3 in DNA: TGTACCAGTAGTCCCCAGGGAACTGAAGCTTTCTTT. It translates to CTSSPQGTEAFF.

This clonotype was counted ten times or more. This chain uses TRBV20-1 with TRBJ2-7; 12 nucleotides align to TRBD1. CDR1 is DFQATT and CDR2 is SNEGSKA in the germline V gene (reference sequence). The CDR3 spans 14 residues. With V trimmed by 3 bases and J by 7 bases, 7 bases remained unmatched. The CDR3, as DNA: TGCAGTGCTAGGTGGGGACAGGGGGCGAGGGAGCAGTACTTC. It codes for CSARWGQGAREQYF.

This clonotype was seen more than once but under ten times. Here the CDR3 reads CASSLPGVTYEQYF. The CDR3 region has the DNA TGTGCCAGCAGTTTACCTGGGGTGACCTACGAGCAGTACTTC. This chain links TRBV28 with TRBJ2-7; D is uncertain. Germline CDR1 is MDHEN and CDR2 is SYDVKM. Trimming took off 2 bases at V and 2 bases at J, with 10 bases between the two ends. The CDR3 contains 14 residues.

Ten or more counts support this clonotype. The J gene is TRBJ1-5, the V gene TRBV6-4; a possible D gene is TRBD1 (6 bases). The CDR3 extends over 16 amino acids. Germline V gene lookup returns CDR1 MRHNA and CDR2 SNTAGT. Trimming removed 2 bases from V and 6 bases from J, with 17 bases in between. The CDR3 sequence: CASSDGGRCGAQPQHF. The CDR3 DNA reads as TGTGCCAGCAGTGACGGGGGCAGGTGCGGAGCTCAGCCCCAGCATTTT.

The chain carries TRBV29-1 and TRBJ1-1; TRBD1 agrees at 7 bases. With V trimmed by 1 base and J by 7 bases, 6 bases remained unmatched. The CDR3 sequence is 13 residues long. Germline V gene sequence: CDR1 SQVTM, CDR2 ANQGSEA. Written as DNA, the CDR3 is TGCAGCGTTGAAGGGACAGGCGCCTTTGAAGCTTTCTTT. It yields the protein CSVEGTGAFEAFF.

V usage is TRBV7-3 and J usage is TRBJ2-2, with D perhaps matching TRBD1 or TRBD2 (5 bases each). Germline V gene lookup returns CDR1 SGHTA and CDR2 FQGTGA. V lost 6 bases to trimming and J lost 1 base, with 9 bases between them. CDR3 length: 14 residues. As DNA, the CDR3 is TGTGCCAGCAGGGGACCCGGGAACACCGGGGAGCTGTTTTTT. Amino acid sequence: CASRGPGNTGELFF.

This clonotype has ten or more counts. This chain links TRBV4-3 with TRBJ2-6; D is unclear. Germline V CDR1 and CDR2: LGHNA, YSLEER. The CDR3 runs 17 residues. Trimming cost V 0 bases and J 0 bases, with 9 bases left between them. CDR3: CASSQDWGFSGANVLTF. CDR3 DNA sequence: TGCGCCAGCAGCCAAGATTGGGGATTCTCTGGGGCCAACGTCCTGACTTTC.

A few counts support this clonotype. This sequence joins TRBV20-1 and TRBJ2-6; D ambiguous. With 0 bases removed from V and 0 bases from J, the gap between germline ends came to 6 bases. CDR1 and CDR2 from the germline V gene are DFQATT and SNEGSKA (reference sequence). This CDR3 has 15 residues. The CDR3 region is CSARDPSSGANVLTF. The CDR3 nucleotides read TGCAGTGCTAGAGATCCCAGCTCTGGGGCCAACGTCCTGACTTTC.